This TCR beta chain was sequenced in a study of T-cell memory formation after mild COVID-19. Study overall: In these data, TCR clusters were largely donor specific.

General observations from the study: Clones that contracted from day 15 to 85 were balanced CD4/CD8, while later expanders leaned CD4+. Shrinking CD4+ clones resided mostly in CM and EM, and CD8+ ones in EMRA.

Researchers used 5'RACE with constant-segment primers to make TCR alpha and TCR beta cDNA libraries that carry sample barcodes and UMIs. TCRdb redid the calling of the 5' RACE reads with MiXCR, one entry per CDR3 protein. Of around 300,000 distinct CDR3 sequences listed, roughly 18% are singletons. About this clonotype itself: Its specificity is not known.

This CDR3 is 14 amino acids long. The germline CDR1 and CDR2 sequences are LNHDA and SQIVND (reference sequence). Trimming removed 7 bases at V and 6 bases at J, with 16 bases between. The origin of this receptor is a man in his late teens or twenties who had mild COVID-19 (a few samples of this study predate the infection). Cell type and time point are not known. The genes are TRBV19 and TRBJ2-1, with D possibly TRBD2 on 5 matching bases. Sample: PBMCs or a T cell subset sorted from them (not recorded which). CDR3 nucleotides: TGTGCCAGTACCACGGGATCGGCAGGCAATGAGCAGTTCTTC. This codes for CASTTGSAGNEQFF. Full variable domain (remainder filled in from reference TRBV19 and TRBJ2-1): DGGITQSPKYLFRKEGQNVTLSCEQNLNHDAMYWYRQDPGQGLRLIYYSQIVNDFQKGDIAEGYSVSREKKESFPLTVTSAQKNPTAFYLCASTTGSAGNEQFFGPGTRLTVL.